A selection of T cell receptor beta chains follows, all from one sample in a study of blood T cell repertoires in COVID-19. The assay was immunoSEQ multiplex PCR, and TCRdb's table has in-frame clones only and misses some. The repertoire holds hundreds of thousands of clones, with around 89% as singletons. The sample comprised peripheral blood. The receptors were sampled from a woman aged 40 to 50 with COVID-19, enrolled during active disease. The CDR3 runs from the conserved cysteine through the conserved F or W. Fields, in order: D gene, V gene, J gene, clone size, CDR3 protein, CDR3 DNA. D genes are given only for firm matches. Clone sizes are given selectively: once, few, many, or a class where the clone is expanded.

>.|TRBV28|TRBJ1-2|.
CASSPAGIYGYTF
TGTGCCAGCAGTCCCGCAGGAATCTATGGCTACACCTTC
>.|TRBV19|TRBJ1-2|.
CASIPRAGNGYTF
TGTGCCAGTATTCCCCGGGCAGGGAATGGCTACACCTTC
>TRBD2|TRBV5-6|TRBJ2-1|.
CASSARGGSYNEQFF
TGTGCCAGCAGCGCACGGGGGGGCTCCTACAATGAGCAGTTCTTC
>.|TRBV7-2|TRBJ1-1|.
CASSLARGTEAFF
TGTGCCAGCAGCTTAGCCAGGGGCACTGAAGCTTTCTTT
>TRBD2|TRBV10-2|TRBJ2-5|.
CASIALRLAGETQYF
TGCGCCAGCATTGCACTTCGACTAGCGGGAGAGACCCAGTACTTC
>.|TRBV9|TRBJ1-2|.
CASSGTSNYGYTF
TGTGCCAGCAGCGGGACATCTAACTATGGCTACACCTTC
>TRBD2|TRBV7-9|TRBJ2-1|.
CASSPPSGGGEQFF
TGTGCCAGCAGCCCCCCTAGCGGGGGCGGTGAGCAGTTCTTC
>TRBD1|TRBV18|TRBJ2-7|.
CASSHDRAEQYF
TGTGCCAGCTCCCATGACAGGGCCGAGCAGTACTTC
>TRBD1|TRBV19|TRBJ2-7|.
CASTSIHGDRVGEQYF
TGTGCCAGTACCAGCATCCATGGAGACAGGGTAGGCGAGCAGTACTTC
>.|TRBV27|TRBJ1-2|.
CASRRVPLGYTF
TGTGCCAGCAGACGCGTCCCGCTAGGCTACACCTTC
>TRBD1|TRBV18|TRBJ1-3|.
CASANLGTGTSGNTIYF
TGTGCCAGCGCCAACTTAGGGACAGGGACTTCCGGAAACACCATATATTTT
>TRBD1|TRBV6-6|TRBJ2-7|.
CASSPGTGFDYEQYF
TGTGCCAGCAGCCCCGGGACAGGGTTTGACTACGAGCAGTACTTC
>.|TRBV7-2|TRBJ1-2|.
CASSFLGGRDGYTF
TGTGCCAGCAGCTTCCTCGGGGGGCGGGATGGCTACACCTTC
>.|TRBV28|TRBJ1-5|.
CASSLYASSNQPQHF
TGTGCCAGCAGCCTATATGCATCTAGCAATCAGCCCCAGCATTTT
>TRBD1|TRBV27|TRBJ1-1|few
CASSSLSRDRLGGAFF
TGTGCCAGCAGTTCCCTATCCCGGGACAGACTTGGGGGGGCTTTCTTT
>.|TRBV29-1|TRBJ2-5|.
CSVPREETQYF
TGCAGCGTTCCTCGGGAAGAGACCCAGTACTTC
>.|TRBV10-3|TRBJ1-1|.
CAISKQGQNTEAFF
TGTGCCATCAGCAAACAGGGACAGAACACTGAAGCTTTCTTT
>.|TRBV19|TRBJ1-1|.
CASKWAGEAFF
TGTGCCAGTAAATGGGCAGGTGAAGCTTTCTTT
>TRBD1|TRBV5-6|TRBJ2-7|.
CASSPGTGWDEQYF
TGTGCCAGCAGCCCAGGGACAGGGTGGGACGAGCAGTACTTC
>TRBD1|TRBV10-2|TRBJ1-1|.
CASRDRSRGAFF
TGCGCCAGCAGGGACAGGTCCCGGGGAGCTTTCTTT
>TRBD1|TRBV5-1|TRBJ2-1|.
CASSFTPGQGARNEQFF
TGCGCCAGCAGTTTCACGCCGGGACAGGGGGCGCGGAATGAGCAGTTCTTC
>TRBD1|TRBV5-1|TRBJ2-3|.
CASSVDRASTDTQYF
TGCGCCAGCAGCGTGGACAGGGCTAGCACAGATACGCAGTATTTT
>.|TRBV11-1|TRBJ2-7|.
CASSRGLYEQYF
TGTGCCAGCAGCAGGGGACTTTACGAGCAGTACTTC
>.|TRBV28|TRBJ1-4|.
CASLPRGAVKLFF
TGTGCCAGCTTACCCCGGGGGGCCGTAAAACTGTTTTTT
>.|TRBV19|TRBJ1-1|.
CASLHNTEAFF
TGTGCCAGCTTACATAACACTGAAGCTTTCTTT
>.|TRBV6-1|TRBJ1-2|.
CASSEAFRGYGYTF
TGTGCCAGCAGTGAAGCGTTCAGGGGATATGGCTACACCTTC
>.|TRBV7-2|TRBJ2-7|.
CASSLSSLYEQYF
TGTGCCAGCAGCCTGTCCTCCCTCTACGAGCAGTACTTC